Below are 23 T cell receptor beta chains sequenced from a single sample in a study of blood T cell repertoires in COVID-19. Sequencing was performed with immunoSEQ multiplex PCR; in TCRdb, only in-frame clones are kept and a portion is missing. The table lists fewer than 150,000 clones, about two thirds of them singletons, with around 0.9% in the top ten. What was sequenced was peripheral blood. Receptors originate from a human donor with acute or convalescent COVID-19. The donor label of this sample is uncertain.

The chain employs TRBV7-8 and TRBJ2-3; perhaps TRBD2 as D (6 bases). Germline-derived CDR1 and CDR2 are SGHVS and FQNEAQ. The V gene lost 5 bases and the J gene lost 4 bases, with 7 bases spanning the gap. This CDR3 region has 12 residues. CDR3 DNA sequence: TGTGCCAGCAGCCGGAGGGCAGATACGCAGTATTTT. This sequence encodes CASSRRADTQYF.

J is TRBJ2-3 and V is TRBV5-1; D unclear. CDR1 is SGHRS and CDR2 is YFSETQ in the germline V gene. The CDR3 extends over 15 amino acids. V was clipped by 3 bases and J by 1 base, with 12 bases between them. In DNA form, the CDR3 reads TGCGCCAGCAGCTCAGGAAGACCGGGCACAGATACGCAGTATTTT. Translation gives CASSSGRPGTDTQYF.

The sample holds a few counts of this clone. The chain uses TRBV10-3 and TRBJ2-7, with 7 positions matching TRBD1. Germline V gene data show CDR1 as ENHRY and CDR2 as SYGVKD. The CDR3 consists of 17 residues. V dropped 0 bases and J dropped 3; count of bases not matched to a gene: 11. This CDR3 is CAISESVKGQDNYEQYV. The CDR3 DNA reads TGTGCCATCAGTGAGTCGGTTAAAGGACAGGACAACTACGAGCAGTACGTC.

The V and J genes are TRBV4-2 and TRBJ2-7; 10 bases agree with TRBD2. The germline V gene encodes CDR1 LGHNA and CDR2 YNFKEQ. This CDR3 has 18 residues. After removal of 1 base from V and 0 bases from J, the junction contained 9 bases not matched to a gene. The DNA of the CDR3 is TGTGCCAGCAGCCAAGTTTATTCTAGCGGGGGCTACTCCTACGAGCAGTACTTC. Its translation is CASSQVYSSGGYSYEQYF.

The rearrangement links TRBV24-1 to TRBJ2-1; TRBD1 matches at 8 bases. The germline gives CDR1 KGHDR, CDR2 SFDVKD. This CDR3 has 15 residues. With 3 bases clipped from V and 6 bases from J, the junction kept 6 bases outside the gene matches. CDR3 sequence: CATSDRTGTFNEQFF. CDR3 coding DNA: TGTGCCACCAGTGATAGGACAGGGACTTTCAATGAGCAGTTCTTC.

The CDR3 DNA reads TGTGCCAGCTCACCGCTACAGAACCCCACTGAAGCTTTCTTT. Encoded protein: CASSPLQNPTEAFF. The V call is TRBV18, the J call TRBJ1-1; D uncertain. Germline CDR1 KGHSH, CDR2 LQKENI. The CDR3 totals 14 residues. Between the trimmed V and J ends, which lost 3 bases and 4 bases, there was a span of 12 bases.

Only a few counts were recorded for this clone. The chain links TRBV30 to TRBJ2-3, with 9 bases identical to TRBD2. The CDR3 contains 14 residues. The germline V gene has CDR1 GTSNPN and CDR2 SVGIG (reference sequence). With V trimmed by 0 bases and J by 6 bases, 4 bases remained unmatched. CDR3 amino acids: CAWSVGGGGDTQYF. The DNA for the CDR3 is TGTGCCTGGAGTGTAGGCGGGGGGGGCGATACGCAGTATTTT.

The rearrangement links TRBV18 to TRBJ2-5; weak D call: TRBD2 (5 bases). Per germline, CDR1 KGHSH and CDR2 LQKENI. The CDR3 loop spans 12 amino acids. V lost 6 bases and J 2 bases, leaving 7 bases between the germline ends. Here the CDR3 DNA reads TGTGCCAGCTCGAGGGAACAAGAGACCCAGTACTTC. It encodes CASSREQETQYF.

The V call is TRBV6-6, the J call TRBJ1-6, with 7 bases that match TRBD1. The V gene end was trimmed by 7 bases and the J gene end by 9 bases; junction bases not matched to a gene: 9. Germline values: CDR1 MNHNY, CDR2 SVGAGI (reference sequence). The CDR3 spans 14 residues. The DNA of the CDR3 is TGTGCCAGCACTAGAACCAGGGGGACTTCACCCCTCCACTTT. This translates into CASTRTRGTSPLHF.

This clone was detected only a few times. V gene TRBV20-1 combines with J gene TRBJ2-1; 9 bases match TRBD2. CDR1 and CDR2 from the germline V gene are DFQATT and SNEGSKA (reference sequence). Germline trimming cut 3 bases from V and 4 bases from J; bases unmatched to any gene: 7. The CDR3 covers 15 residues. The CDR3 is CSASKGGGAYNEQFF. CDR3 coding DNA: TGCAGTGCTAGTAAAGGCGGGGGGGCGTACAATGAGCAGTTCTTC.

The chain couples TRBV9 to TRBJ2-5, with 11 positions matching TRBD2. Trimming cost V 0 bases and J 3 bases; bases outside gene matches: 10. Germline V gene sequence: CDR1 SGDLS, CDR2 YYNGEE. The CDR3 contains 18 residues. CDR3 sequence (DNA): TGTGCCAGCAGCGTAGCTCCCGGGGTAGCGGGGGGGGAAGAGACCCAGTACTTC. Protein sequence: CASSVAPGVAGGEETQYF.

The chain's CDR3 is CASSAFPTGYNEQFF. CDR3 nucleotide sequence: TGTGCCAGCAGCGCGTTCCCGACAGGGTACAATGAGCAGTTCTTC. The chain couples TRBV9 to TRBJ2-1, with 7 bases matching TRBD1. The CDR3 has 15 amino acids. V shed 3 bases, J shed 4 bases, and the junction held 7 bases outside the gene matches. Looked up from germline, CDR1 is SGDLS and CDR2 is YYNGEE.

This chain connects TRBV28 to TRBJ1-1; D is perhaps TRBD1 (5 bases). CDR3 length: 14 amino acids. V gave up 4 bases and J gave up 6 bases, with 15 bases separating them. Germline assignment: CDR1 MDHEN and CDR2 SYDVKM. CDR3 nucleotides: TGTGCCAGCAGTTCAGGGACTATCAACGCTGAAGCTTTCTTT. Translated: CASSSGTINAEAFF.

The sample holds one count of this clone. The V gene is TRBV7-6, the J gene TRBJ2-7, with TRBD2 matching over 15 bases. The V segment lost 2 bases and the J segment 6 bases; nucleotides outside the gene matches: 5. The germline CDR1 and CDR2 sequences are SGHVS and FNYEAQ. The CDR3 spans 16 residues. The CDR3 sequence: CASSLSGTSGGLEQYF. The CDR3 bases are TGTGCCAGCAGCTTAAGCGGGACTAGCGGGGGGCTCGAGCAGTACTTC.

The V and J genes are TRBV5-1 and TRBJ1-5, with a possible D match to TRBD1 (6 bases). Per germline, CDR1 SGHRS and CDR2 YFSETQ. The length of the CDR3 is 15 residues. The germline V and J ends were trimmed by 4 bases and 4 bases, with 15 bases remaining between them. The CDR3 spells CASSLLTGPNQPQHF. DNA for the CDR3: TGCGCCAGCAGCCTCCTAACAGGGCCAAATCAGCCCCAGCATTTT.

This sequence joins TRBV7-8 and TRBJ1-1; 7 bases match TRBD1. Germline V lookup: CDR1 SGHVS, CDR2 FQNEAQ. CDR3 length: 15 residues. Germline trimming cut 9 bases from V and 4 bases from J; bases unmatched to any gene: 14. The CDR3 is CASTTHRAGGTEAFF. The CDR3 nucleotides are TGTGCCAGTACGACACACAGGGCAGGGGGCACTGAAGCTTTCTTT.

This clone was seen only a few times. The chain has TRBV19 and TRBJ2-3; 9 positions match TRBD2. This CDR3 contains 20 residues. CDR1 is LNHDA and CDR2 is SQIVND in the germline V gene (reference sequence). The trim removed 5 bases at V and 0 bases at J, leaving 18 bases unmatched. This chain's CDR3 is CASSSAFSGGPAYSTDTQYF. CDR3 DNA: TGTGCCAGTAGTTCTGCTTTTAGCGGGGGCCCCGCTTATAGCACAGATACGCAGTATTTT.

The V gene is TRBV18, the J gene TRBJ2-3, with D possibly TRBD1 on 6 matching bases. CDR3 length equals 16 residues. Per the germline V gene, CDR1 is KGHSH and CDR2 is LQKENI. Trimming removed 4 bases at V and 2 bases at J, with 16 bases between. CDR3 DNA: TGTGCCAGCTCACTAAACTGGGACAAATACACAGATACGCAGTATTTT. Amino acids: CASSLNWDKYTDTQYF.

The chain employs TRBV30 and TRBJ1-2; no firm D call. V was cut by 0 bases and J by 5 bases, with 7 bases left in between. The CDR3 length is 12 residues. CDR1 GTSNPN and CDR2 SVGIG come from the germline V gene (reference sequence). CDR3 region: CAWSVGVYGYTF. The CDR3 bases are TGTGCCTGGAGTGTCGGAGTTTATGGCTACACCTTC.

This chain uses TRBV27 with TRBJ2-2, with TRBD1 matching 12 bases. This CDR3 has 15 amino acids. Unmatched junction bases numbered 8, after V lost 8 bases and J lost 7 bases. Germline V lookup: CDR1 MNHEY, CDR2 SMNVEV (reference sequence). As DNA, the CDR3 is TGTGCCAGCCACATGGGACAGGGGGCGAGCGGGGAGCTGTTTTTT. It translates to CASHMGQGASGELFF.

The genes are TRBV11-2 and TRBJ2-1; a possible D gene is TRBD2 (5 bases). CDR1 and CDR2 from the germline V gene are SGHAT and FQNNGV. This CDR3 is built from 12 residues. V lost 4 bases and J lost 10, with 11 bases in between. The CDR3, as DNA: TGTGCCAGCAGCTCAACGGGGTGGGAGCAGTTCTTC. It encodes CASSSTGWEQFF.

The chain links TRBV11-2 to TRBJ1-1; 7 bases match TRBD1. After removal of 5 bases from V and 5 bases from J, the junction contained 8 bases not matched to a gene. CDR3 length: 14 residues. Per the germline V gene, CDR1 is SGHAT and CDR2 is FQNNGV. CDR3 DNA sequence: TGTGCCAGCAGCGATAGGACAGGCAGGACTGAAGCTTTCTTT. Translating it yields CASSDRTGRTEAFF.

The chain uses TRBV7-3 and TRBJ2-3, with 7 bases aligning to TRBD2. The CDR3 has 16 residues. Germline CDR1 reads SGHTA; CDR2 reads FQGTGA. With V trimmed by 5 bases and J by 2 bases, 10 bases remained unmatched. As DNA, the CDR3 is TGTGCCAGCAGCGCAGGGCGGGGGACTTTCACAGATACGCAGTATTTT. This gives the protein CASSAGRGTFTDTQYF. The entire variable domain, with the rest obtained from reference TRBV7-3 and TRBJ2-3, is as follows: GAGVSQTPSNKVTEKGKYVELRCDPISGHTALYWYRQSLGQGPEFLIYFQGTGAADDSGLPNDRFFAVRPEGSVSTLKIQRTERGDSAVYLCASSAGRGTFTDTQYFGPGTRLTVL.